This T cell receptor beta chain was recovered during a study of T cells after yellow fever vaccination. Study results and caveats: Researchers cautioned that FACS-sorted repertoires could harbor abundant clonotypes contaminating from the bulk population.

This clonotype was observed many times. The antigen remains unidentified. TCRdb reprocessed the 5' RACE reads with MiXCR, giving one entry per CDR3 protein. The sample comprises some 260,000 distinct CDR3 sequences, around 4.9% of which are singletons, and roughly 3.5% rests with the top ten. V was trimmed by 1 base and J by 6 bases, leaving 15 bases between them. The CDR3 is 16 residues long. Germline CDR1 reads MGHRA; CDR2 reads YSYEKL. The sample consisted of CD4+ T cells sorted from PBMCs, taken on the day of the yellow fever booster vaccination. The TCR originated in a man between 18 and 29 years old who received the YFV17D yellow fever vaccine. The chain combines TRBV4-1 with TRBJ2-2; the D gene is possibly TRBD1 (6 bases). In DNA form, the CDR3 reads TGCGCCAGCAGCCAAGTGGGGGCGATCAAGGCCGGGGAGCTGTTTTTT. Translating it yields CASSQVGAIKAGELFF.